These T cell receptor beta chains were read from a single sample in a study of CD4+ T cells in melanoma. Measured with immunoSEQ multiplex PCR; TCRdb has only the in-frame clones, and not every one. Of about 140,000 clones in the sample, approximately 91% are singletons; the top ten hold more than 1.5%. The receptor source for this set is a human donor with melanoma. CDR3s include the opening cysteine and the closing phenylalanine or tryptophan. A D gene is named only where the DNA matches it firmly.

>.|TRBV2
CASSDGRIRTYEQYF
>TRBD2|TRBV27
CASIPRRTSGGTTDTQYF
>.|TRBV18
CASSGSSGARGYTF
>.|TRBV2
CASNWGLSTGSTQYF
>.|TRBV27
CASSLYSGELFF
>TRBD1|TRBV25-1
CASSDMGTGAKYEQYF
>TRBD2|TRBV9
CASSRPMERGGNEQFF
>.|TRBV5-6
CASSLGHLLGSYNEQFF
>TRBD1|TRBV11-2
CASSRRSSVLGQETQYF
>TRBD1|TRBV6-4
CASSDSEGQDSSGANVLTF
>TRBD2|TRBV19
CASRRKSGVSTGELFF
>.|TRBV7-6
CASSLIGGRGLTRELFF
>.|TRBV7-6
CASSLGGSRPAEAFF
>.|TRBV6-1
CASSWWGNEAFF
>.|TRBV19
CASSTDSGETQYF
>.|TRBV6-5
CASSYPGSRGYTF
>.|TRBV9
CASSRSLNTEAFF
>TRBD1|TRBV11-2
CASSLGDRGQADTQYF
>.|TRBV19
CASKAPARLSPLHF
>.|TRBV18
CASGGGGATYEQYF
>.|TRBV20-1
CSARLGEKLFF
>.|TRBV5-6
CASRRGATNEKLFF
>TRBD1|TRBV4-1
CASSQEDRQGGGYTF
>.|TRBV6-5
CASSYDGLWETQYF
>.|TRBV18
CASSPRHMETQYF
>TRBD2|TRBV27
CASRAGGVNNEQFF
>.|TRBV5-1
CASSLSWVANTGELFF
>.|TRBV5-1
CASSLQGYDEKLFF
>TRBD1|TRBV6-6
CASHRDSLLMNTEAFF
>.|TRBV18
CASSLQAGPRNNQPQHF
>.|TRBV11-2
CASSSRTGSDSEAQYF
>.|TRBV19
CASSIRDGYTF
>.|TRBV29-1
CSVEKSRGGSRVYGNTIYF
>.|TRBV30
CAWGGDTEAFF
>.|TRBV5-4
CASSPAGADTQYF
>.|TRBV30
CAWRDFVSGANVLTF
>.|TRBV11-2
CASSHNQAPNTEAFF
>TRBD1|TRBV2
CASREQGGYTEAFF
>.|TRBV6-5
CASSYSNSYTEAFF
>.|TRBV5-1
CASSPGVNTEAFF
>TRBD1|TRBV19
CASRAGGGNTIYF
>.|TRBV18
CASSPNYYEQYF
>.|TRBV30
CAWSRQETQYF
>TRBD2|TRBV5-1
CASSATTSGGVGEQFF
>.|TRBV6-5
CASSYSSGKNYGYTF
>.|TRBV6-6
CASSLNGPDQPQHF
>.|TRBV9
CASSVDGRSDTQYF
>.|TRBV9
CASRATGNMNTEAFF
>.|TRBV2
CASQRDRVESTDTQYF
>.|TRBV6-1
CASSELRVGKNEQFF
>.|TRBV6-1
CASSDGQTNQPQHF
>.|TRBV7-9
CASSLSTTGEAFF
>.|TRBV9
CASSPQGEGSNQPQHF
>TRBD2|TRBV4-1
CASSQRTTGTSGYEQYF
>.|TRBV5-4
CASSFDGNTIYF
>.|TRBV12-5
CASGFDPGGGLKETQYF
>.|TRBV6-5
CASSYTGTKPGNTIYF
>TRBD1|TRBV6-5
CASSGTGWTDTQYF